This T cell receptor (beta chain) was sequenced in a study of early T cells in non-severe SARS-CoV-2 infection. Across the whole study: Chains from this unsorted whole-blood bulk RNA could not be paired. Study-wide results and caveats: In VDJdb matching, anti-spike CD8 responses were favored while private and CD4 specificities went missing.

CDR1 and CDR2 (germline): SGHDN, FVKESK. CDR3 length: 12 residues. The germline V and J ends were trimmed by 1 base and 4 bases, with 2 bases remaining between them. The sample holds many counts of this clonotype. Its antigen is not identified. Attached unique molecular identifiers marked individual cDNA molecules. A single record per CDR3 protein comes from TCRdb applying MiXCR to the 5' RACE reads. This table has about 30,000 distinct CDR3 sequences, roughly 5.2% appearing once. The sample consisted of whole blood. The clonotype originates from an adult who was a healthcare worker with PCR-confirmed SARS-CoV-2 infection or an uninfected control (not recorded which). The chain carries TRBV14 and TRBJ2-1; D gene ambiguous. The CDR3 nucleotides read TGTGCCAGCAGCCAAGGGTACAATGAGCAGTTCTTC. It translates to CASSQGYNEQFF.